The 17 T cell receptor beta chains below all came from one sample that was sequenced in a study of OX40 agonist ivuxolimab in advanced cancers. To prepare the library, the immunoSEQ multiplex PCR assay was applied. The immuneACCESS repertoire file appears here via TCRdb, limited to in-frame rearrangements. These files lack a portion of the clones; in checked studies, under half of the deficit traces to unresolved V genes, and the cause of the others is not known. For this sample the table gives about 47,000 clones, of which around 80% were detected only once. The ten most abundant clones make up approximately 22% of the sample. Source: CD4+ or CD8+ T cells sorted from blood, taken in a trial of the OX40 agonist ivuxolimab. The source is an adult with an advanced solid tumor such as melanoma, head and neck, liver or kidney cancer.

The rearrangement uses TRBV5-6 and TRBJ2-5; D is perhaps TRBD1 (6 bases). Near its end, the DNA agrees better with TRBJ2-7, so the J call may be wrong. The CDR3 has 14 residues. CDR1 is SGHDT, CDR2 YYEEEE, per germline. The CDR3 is CASSLGGQAYEQYF. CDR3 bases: TGTGCCAGCAGCTTGGGGGGGCAGGCCTACGAGCAGTACTTC.

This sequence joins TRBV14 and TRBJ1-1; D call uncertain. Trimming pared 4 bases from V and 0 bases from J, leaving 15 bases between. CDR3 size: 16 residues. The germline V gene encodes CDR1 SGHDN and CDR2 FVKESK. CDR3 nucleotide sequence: TGTGCCAGCAGCCCACCGGGTCCTAACATGAACACTGAAGCTTTCTTT. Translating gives CASSPPGPNMNTEAFF.

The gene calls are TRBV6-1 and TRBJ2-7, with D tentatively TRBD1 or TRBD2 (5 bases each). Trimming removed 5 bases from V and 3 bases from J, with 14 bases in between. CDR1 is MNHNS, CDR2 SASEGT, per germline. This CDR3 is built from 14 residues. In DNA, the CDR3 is TGTGCCAGCAGTTCCTCCGGGACCGTCTACGAGCAGTACTTC. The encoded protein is CASSSSGTVYEQYF.

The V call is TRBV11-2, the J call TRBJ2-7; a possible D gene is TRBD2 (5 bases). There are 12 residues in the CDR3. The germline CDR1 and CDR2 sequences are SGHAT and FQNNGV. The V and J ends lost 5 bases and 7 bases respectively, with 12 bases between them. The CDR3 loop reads CASSPQLGEQYF. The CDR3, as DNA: TGTGCCAGCAGCCCCCAACTAGGTGAGCAGTACTTC. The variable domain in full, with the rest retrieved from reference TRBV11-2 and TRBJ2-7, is EAGVAQSPRYKIIEKRQSVAFWCNPISGHATLYWYQQILGQGPKLLIQFQNNGVVDDSQLPKDRFSAERLKGVDSTLKIQPAKLEDSAVYLCASSPQLGEQYFGPGTRLTVT.

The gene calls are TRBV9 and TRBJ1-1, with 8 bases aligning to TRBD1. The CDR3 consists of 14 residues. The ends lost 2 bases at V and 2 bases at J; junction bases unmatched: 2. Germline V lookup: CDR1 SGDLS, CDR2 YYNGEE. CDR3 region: CASSVTGDNTEAFF. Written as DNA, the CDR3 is TGTGCCAGCAGCGTGACAGGGGACAACACTGAAGCTTTCTTT.

CDR3 sequence: CASSAAYSNQPQHF. In DNA form, the CDR3 reads TGTGCCAGCAGTGCGGCGTATAGCAATCAGCCCCAGCATTTT. The genes are TRBV27 and TRBJ1-5; D gene ambiguous. Trimming left V 5 bases short and J 0 bases short, with 8 bases between. The CDR3 sequence is 14 residues long. Germline CDR1 is MNHEY and CDR2 is SMNVEV (reference sequence).

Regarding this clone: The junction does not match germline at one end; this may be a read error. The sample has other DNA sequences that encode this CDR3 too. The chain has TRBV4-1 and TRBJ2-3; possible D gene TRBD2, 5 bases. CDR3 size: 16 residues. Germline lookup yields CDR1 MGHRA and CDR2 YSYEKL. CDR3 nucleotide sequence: TGTGCCAGCAGCCAAGATCAAGGTAGCGGCACAGATACGCAGTATTTT. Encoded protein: CASSQDQGSGTDTQYF.

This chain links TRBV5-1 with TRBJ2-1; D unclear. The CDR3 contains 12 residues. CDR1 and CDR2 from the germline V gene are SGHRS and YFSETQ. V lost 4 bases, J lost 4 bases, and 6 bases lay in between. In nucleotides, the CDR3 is TGCGCCAGCAGCCCACAGTACAATGAGCAGTTCTTC. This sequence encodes CASSPQYNEQFF.

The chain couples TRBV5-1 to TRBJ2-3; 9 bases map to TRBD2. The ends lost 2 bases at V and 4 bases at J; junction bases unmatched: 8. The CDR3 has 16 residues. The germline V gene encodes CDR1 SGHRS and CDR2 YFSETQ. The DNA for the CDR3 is TGCGCCAGCAGCTTTAGCGGGGGAGGGTCGGCAGATACGCAGTATTTT. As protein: CASSFSGGGSADTQYF.

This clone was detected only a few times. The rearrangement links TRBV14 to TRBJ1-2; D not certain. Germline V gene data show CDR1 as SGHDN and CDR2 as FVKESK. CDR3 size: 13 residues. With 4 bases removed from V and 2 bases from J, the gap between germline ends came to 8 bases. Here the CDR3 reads CASSRRLNYGYTF. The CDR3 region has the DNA TGTGCCAGCAGCCGACGGTTAAACTATGGCTACACCTTC. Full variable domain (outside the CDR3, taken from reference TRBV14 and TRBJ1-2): EAGVTQFPSHSVIEKGQTVTLRCDPISGHDNLYWYRRVMGKEIKFLLHFVKESKQDESGMPNNRFLAERTGGTYSTLKVQPAELEDSGVYFCASSRRLNYGYTFGSGTRLTVV.

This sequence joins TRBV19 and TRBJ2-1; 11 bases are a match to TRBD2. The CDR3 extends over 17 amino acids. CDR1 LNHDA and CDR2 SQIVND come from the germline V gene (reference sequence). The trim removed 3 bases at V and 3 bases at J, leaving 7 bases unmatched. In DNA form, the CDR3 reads TGTGCCAGTAGTATGACTAGCGGGGACCTTCTCTACAATGAGCAGTTCTTC. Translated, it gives CASSMTSGDLLYNEQFF.

The CDR3 loop reads CASSDQGGRGDTQYF. The CDR3, as DNA: TGTGCCAGCAGTGACCAGGGCGGGAGGGGAGATACGCAGTATTTT. This sequence joins TRBV6-4 and TRBJ2-3; 9 bases agree with TRBD2. Germline loops: CDR1 MRHNA, CDR2 SNTAGT. The CDR3 length is 15 residues. V lost 2 bases, J lost 5 bases, and 5 bases stayed unmatched.

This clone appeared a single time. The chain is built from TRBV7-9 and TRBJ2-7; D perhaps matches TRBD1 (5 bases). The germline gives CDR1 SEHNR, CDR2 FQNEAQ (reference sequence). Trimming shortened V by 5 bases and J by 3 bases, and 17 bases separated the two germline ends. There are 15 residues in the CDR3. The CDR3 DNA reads TGTGCCAGCAGCCGCGCGCAGGGCTCTTTCTACGAGCAGTACTTC. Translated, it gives CASSRAQGSFYEQYF.

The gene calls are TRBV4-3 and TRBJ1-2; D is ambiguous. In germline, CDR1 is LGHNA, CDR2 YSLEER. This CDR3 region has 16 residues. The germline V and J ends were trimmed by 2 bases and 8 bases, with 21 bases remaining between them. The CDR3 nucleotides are TGCGCCAGCAGCCAACAACCCCCGACGGGGTGGAAGGGCTACACCTTC. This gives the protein CASSQQPPTGWKGYTF.

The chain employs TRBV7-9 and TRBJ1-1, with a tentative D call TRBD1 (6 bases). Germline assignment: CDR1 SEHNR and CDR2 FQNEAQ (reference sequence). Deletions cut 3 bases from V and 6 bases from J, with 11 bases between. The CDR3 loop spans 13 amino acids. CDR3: CASSFTGRAEAFF. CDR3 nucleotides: TGTGCCAGCAGCTTTACAGGGAGGGCTGAAGCTTTCTTT.

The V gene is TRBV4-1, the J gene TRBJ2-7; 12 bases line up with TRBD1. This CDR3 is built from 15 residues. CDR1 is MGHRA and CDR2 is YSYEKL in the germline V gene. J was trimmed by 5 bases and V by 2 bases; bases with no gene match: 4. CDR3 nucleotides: TGCGCCAGCAGCCAATGGGGGACAGGGGGCGACGAGCAGTACTTC. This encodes CASSQWGTGGDEQYF.

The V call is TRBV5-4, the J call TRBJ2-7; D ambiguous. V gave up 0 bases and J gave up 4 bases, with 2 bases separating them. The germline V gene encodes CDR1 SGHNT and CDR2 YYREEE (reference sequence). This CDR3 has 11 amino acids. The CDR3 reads CASSLGYEQYF. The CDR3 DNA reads TGTGCCAGCAGCTTGGGGTACGAGCAGTACTTC.